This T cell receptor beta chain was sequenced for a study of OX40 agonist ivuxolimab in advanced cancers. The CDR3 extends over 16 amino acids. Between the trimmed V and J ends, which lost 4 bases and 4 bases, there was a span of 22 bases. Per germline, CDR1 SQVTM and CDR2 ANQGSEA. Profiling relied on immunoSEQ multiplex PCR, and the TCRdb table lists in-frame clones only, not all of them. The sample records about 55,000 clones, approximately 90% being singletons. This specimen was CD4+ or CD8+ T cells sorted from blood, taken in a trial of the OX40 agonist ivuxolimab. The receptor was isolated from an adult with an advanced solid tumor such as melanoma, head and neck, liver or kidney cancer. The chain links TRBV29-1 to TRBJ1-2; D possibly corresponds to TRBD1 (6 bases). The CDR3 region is CSVAPWRGAGSYGYTF. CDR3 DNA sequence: TGCAGCGTTGCCCCTTGGCGGGGGGCAGGTTCCTATGGCTACACCTTC.